These 10 T cell receptor beta chains were all obtained from the same sample, sequenced in a study of a mutant IDH1 vaccine in newly diagnosed glioma. Indicated time point: week 35, safety follow-up. The study gave 300 ug of mutant IDH1 20-mer peptide per vaccine dose, with topical imiquimod. The data were produced by immunoSEQ multiplex PCR, yet TCRdb's version contains in-frame clones alone and is incomplete. Of around 32,000 clones in the sample, roughly 80% were seen once. What these receptors recognize is not known. This material consisted of PBMCs, taken from a glioma patient whose treatment included an IDH1 peptide vaccine. These TCRs come from a young woman with glioma.

This clone has only one observation. The chain couples TRBV5-1 to TRBJ1-3; D is undetermined. This CDR3 has 13 residues. V lost 1 base and J lost 4, with 6 bases in between. The germline gives CDR1 SGHRS, CDR2 YFSETQ. The CDR3 DNA follows: TGCGCCAGCAGCTTGTCTATGGGAAACACCATATATTTT. This sequence encodes CASSLSMGNTIYF.

In DNA, the CDR3 is TGTGCCAGCAGCTTAGTGCGGGGGGGTCGGGAGACCCAGTACTTC. This gives the protein CASSLVRGGRETQYF. The V call is TRBV7-9, the J call TRBJ2-5, with 9 nucleotides matching TRBD2. With 1 base clipped from V and 5 bases from J, the junction kept 5 bases outside the gene matches. Germline loops: CDR1 SEHNR, CDR2 FQNEAQ (reference sequence). The CDR3 is made up of 15 amino acids.

The genes are TRBV2 and TRBJ2-7; D possibly corresponds to TRBD1 (6 bases). The CDR3 contains 14 residues. CDR1 SNHLY and CDR2 FYNNEI come from the germline V gene. Trimming removed 5 bases at V and 3 bases at J, with 14 bases between. The CDR3, as DNA: TGTGCCAGCAGTCATGGGACACAGGACTACGAGCAGTACTTC. Its protein product is CASSHGTQDYEQYF.

V is TRBV7-6 and J is TRBJ2-1; possibly TRBD2 for D (5 bases). The CDR3 is made up of 17 amino acids. Germline CDR1 SGHVS, CDR2 FNYEAQ. Trimming removed 1 base at V and 10 bases at J, with 23 bases between. The CDR3 region has the DNA TGTGCCAGCAGCTTAGACATGGCGGGTACTCCCAAAGCGGAGCAGTTCTTC. It is translated as CASSLDMAGTPKAEQFF.

The chain has TRBV7-8 and TRBJ1-5; D gene unclear. This CDR3 is 13 amino acids long. V dropped 3 bases and J dropped 4 bases, with 7 bases sitting between them. The V gene's germline CDR1 is SGHVS and CDR2 FQNEAQ. The CDR3 protein is CASSFWDNQPQHF. The CDR3 region has the DNA TGTGCCAGCAGCTTTTGGGATAATCAGCCCCAGCATTTT.

The chain employs TRBV1 and TRBJ1-2; the table calls TRBD1, which could not be checked here. TRBV1 is a documented pseudogene. This CDR3 has 17 amino acids. The CDR3 DNA reads TGCACCAGCAGCCAAGAAGCCAGGGGAAAGGGGAACTATGGCTACACCTTC. Translating it yields CTSSQEARGKGNYGYTF.

The chain combines TRBV29-1 with TRBJ1-2; no reliable D call. The length of the CDR3 is 12 residues. Trimming removed 3 bases from V and 1 base from J, with 6 bases in between. The V gene's germline CDR1 is SQVTM and CDR2 ANQGSEA. In nucleotides, the CDR3 is TGCAGCGTTGATTGGGATAACTATGGCTACACCTTC. It specifies CSVDWDNYGYTF.

This sequence joins TRBV30 and TRBJ2-7, with 8 bases matching TRBD1. The V gene's germline CDR1 is GTSNPN and CDR2 SVGIG (reference sequence). There are 15 residues in the CDR3. Trimming removed 5 bases from V and 3 bases from J; junction bases left unmatched: 12. CDR3 sequence (DNA): TGTGCCTGGTCCGGTACCGTGGACAGGGTCTACGAGCAGTACTTC. Translating gives CAWSGTVDRVYEQYF.

J is TRBJ1-2 and V is TRBV27, with TRBD1 matching over 10 bases. Germline trimming cut 6 bases from V and 7 bases from J; bases unmatched to any gene: 11. CDR1 and CDR2 (germline): MNHEY, SMNVEV (reference sequence). The CDR3 is made up of 15 amino acids. The CDR3 nucleotides read TGTGCCAGCAGACACACGACAGGGGGCGCCGTTGGCTACACCTTC. Amino acids: CASRHTTGGAVGYTF.

This chain uses TRBV5-1 with TRBJ2-7; maybe TRBD1 (8 bases). The CDR3 sequence is 17 residues long. Trimming left V 0 bases short and J 1 base short, with 17 bases between. Germline loops: CDR1 SGHRS, CDR2 YFSETQ. CDR3 amino acids: CASSLGGGQAFSYEQYF. Written as DNA, the CDR3 is TGCGCCAGCAGCTTGGGGGGGGGACAGGCTTTTTCCTACGAGCAGTACTTC.